This TCR beta chain was documented in a study of early T cells in non-severe SARS-CoV-2 infection. The CDR3 covers 13 residues. V was shortened by 0 bases and J by 4 bases, with 5 bases between the two germline ends. CDR1 is LGHNA, CDR2 YNFKEQ, per germline. Researchers attached unique molecular identifiers to individual cDNA molecules. TCRdb analysed the 5' RACE reads with MiXCR anew, one entry per CDR3 protein. The table records around 66,000 distinct CDR3 sequences, 5.9% of them present only once. This clonotype came up a few times. The target antigen is unknown. Regarding the study as a whole: Matches to VDJdb favored anti-spike CD8 responses and missed private and CD4 specificities.

The chain combines TRBV4-2 with TRBJ2-3; unclear D gene. The sequencing used whole blood, collected at baseline. The origin of this receptor is an adult who was a healthcare worker with PCR-confirmed SARS-CoV-2 infection or an uninfected control (not recorded which). In DNA, the CDR3 is TGTGCCAGCAGCCAAGAGCCCCCAGATACGCAGTATTTT. This translates into CASSQEPPDTQYF.